What follows are 20 T cell receptor beta chains derived from one specimen sequenced in a study of blood T cell repertoires in COVID-19. The data were produced by immunoSEQ multiplex PCR, yet TCRdb's version contains in-frame clones alone and is incomplete. Of 44,000 or so clones in the sample, around 85% were seen once. Input material: peripheral blood. Receptors originate from a human donor in a cohort sampled during active COVID-19.

The genes are TRBV9 and TRBJ1-4; 9 positions agree with TRBD1. The trim removed 4 bases at V and 7 bases at J, leaving 8 bases unmatched. Germline V gene sequence: CDR1 SGDLS, CDR2 YYNGEE. The CDR3 covers 15 residues. CDR3 amino acids: CASSSRTGAGEKLFF. The CDR3 coding sequence is TGTGCCAGCAGCTCCCGGACAGGGGCGGGTGAAAAACTGTTTTTT.

In its sample, this clone was seen once. The chain uses TRBV6-1 and TRBJ1-2; 7 bases agree with TRBD1. Per the germline V gene, CDR1 is MNHNS and CDR2 is SASEGT. J gave up 8 bases and V 3 bases, and 9 bases lay outside the gene matches. This CDR3 has 14 residues. The CDR3 DNA reads as TGTGCCAGCAGTGACATTACAGGGGACGGCGGCTACACCTTC. It encodes CASSDITGDGGYTF.

The chain has TRBV3-1 (or the pseudogene TRBV3-2) and TRBJ2-7; 11 positions match TRBD2. CDR1 and CDR2 from the germline V gene are LGHDT and YNNKEL (reference sequence). The CDR3 has 15 residues. Trimming cost V 2 bases and J 3 bases; bases outside gene matches: 3. Written as DNA, the CDR3 is TGTGCCAGCAGCCAACCCGGGACTAGCGGCTACGAGCAGTACTTC. As protein: CASSQPGTSGYEQYF.

The V call is TRBV2, the J call TRBJ1-5; 7 bases line up with TRBD1. This CDR3 has 17 residues. CDR1 SNHLY and CDR2 FYNNEI come from the germline V gene. V lost 8 bases, J lost 1 base, and 14 bases stayed unmatched. CDR3 protein: CASQGVKGARSNQPQHF. The CDR3 nucleotides are TGTGCCAGCCAAGGGGTTAAGGGGGCAAGAAGCAATCAGCCCCAGCATTTT.

The genes are TRBV5-6 and TRBJ1-4; possibly TRBD1 for D (6 bases). Trimming pared 4 bases from V and 6 bases from J, leaving 13 bases between. Germline CDR1 is SGHDT and CDR2 is YYEEEE. CDR3 size: 14 residues. In DNA, the CDR3 is TGTGCCAGCAGCCCCGGGACAAGACATGAAAAACTGTTTTTT. Protein: CASSPGTRHEKLFF.

CDR3 DNA sequence: TGCGCCAGCAGCCAAGCAGCCGGGACTGAAGCTTTCTTT. This encodes CASSQAAGTEAFF. The genes are TRBV4-1 and TRBJ1-1; D is undetermined. Trimming removed 1 base from V and 5 bases from J, with 8 bases in between. Germline V CDR1 and CDR2: MGHRA, YSYEKL. CDR3 length: 13 residues.

This chain connects TRBV7-3 to TRBJ1-2; D call uncertain. Germline values: CDR1 SGHTA, CDR2 FQGTGA. The V and J ends lost 5 bases and 8 bases respectively, with 21 bases between them. CDR3 length: 15 residues. The chain's CDR3 is CASSRRAGEAGGYTF. In nucleotides, the CDR3 is TGTGCCAGCAGCAGAAGGGCCGGGGAGGCGGGCGGCTACACCTTC.

This rearrangement joins TRBV5-6 to TRBJ1-6; no firm D call. CDR3 size: 14 residues. Per the germline V gene, CDR1 is SGHDT and CDR2 is YYEEEE. V lost 2 bases to trimming and J lost 6 bases, with 9 bases between them. The CDR3 spells CASSLQQFNSPLHF. Here the CDR3 DNA reads TGTGCCAGCAGCTTACAGCAGTTTAATTCACCCCTCCACTTT.

V and J are TRBV30 and TRBJ2-7, with TRBD1 as a possible D gene (6 bases). Trimming took 6 bases from V and 2 from J, leaving 17 bases between them. The CDR3 sequence is 14 residues long. In germline, CDR1 is GTSNPN, CDR2 SVGIG (reference sequence). The CDR3 reads CACNTGSMTYEQYF. The CDR3 bases are TGTGCCTGCAATACAGGGAGTATGACCTACGAGCAGTACTTC. The full variable domain, completed using reference TRBV30 and TRBJ2-7, is SQTIHQWPATLVQPVGSPLSLECTVEGTSNPNLYWYRQAAGRGLQLLFYSVGIGQISSEVPQNLSASRPQDRQFILSSKKLLLSDSGFYLCACNTGSMTYEQYFGPGTRLTVT.

The sample holds one count of this clone. This chain connects TRBV10-2 to TRBJ1-2, with D possibly being TRBD1 (5 bases). The V end was cut by 3 bases, the J end by 6 bases, with 14 bases between. The germline V gene encodes CDR1 WSHSY and CDR2 SAAADI. The CDR3 runs to 14 residues. The CDR3 region is CASSDRGGVHGYTF. In DNA, the CDR3 is TGCGCCAGCAGTGATCGGGGAGGGGTCCATGGCTACACCTTC.

The chain carries TRBV7-2 and TRBJ2-2; D is perhaps TRBD2 (6 bases). Germline loops: CDR1 SGHTA, CDR2 FQGNSA. This CDR3 has 16 residues. V lost 4 bases, J lost 7 bases, and 19 bases lay in between. CDR3 in DNA: TGTGCCAGCAGCTCCCCATTTGGGGGGAATAACGGGGAGCTGTTTTTT. Protein product: CASSSPFGGNNGELFF.

The chain links TRBV27 to TRBJ2-1; D perhaps matches TRBD2 (6 bases). V dropped 6 bases and J dropped 6 bases, with 21 bases sitting between them. This CDR3 has 16 amino acids. Germline assignment: CDR1 MNHEY and CDR2 SMNVEV (reference sequence). This chain's CDR3 is CASSPFWTTIPNEQFF. The DNA for the CDR3 is TGTGCCAGCAGCCCATTTTGGACTACGATACCCAATGAGCAGTTCTTC.

This clone appeared once. V and J are TRBV19 and TRBJ1-2; weak D call: TRBD1 (6 bases). This CDR3 has 15 residues. The V gene's germline CDR1 is LNHDA and CDR2 SQIVND (reference sequence). With 10 bases removed from V and 0 bases from J, the gap between germline ends came to 18 bases. CDR3 region: CATQGHRVANYGYTF. CDR3 bases: TGTGCCACCCAGGGACACCGGGTGGCTAACTATGGCTACACCTTC.

The V call is TRBV19, the J call TRBJ1-5, with a weak D call TRBD1 (5 bases). Germline V CDR1 and CDR2: LNHDA, SQIVND (reference sequence). Trimming shortened V by 5 bases and J by 0 bases, and 23 bases separated the two germline ends. The CDR3 is made up of 19 amino acids. The CDR3 DNA reads as TGTGCCAGTAGTCGATCCGGGACTTTGGGTCTTTATAGCAATCAGCCCCAGCATTTT. This translates into CASSRSGTLGLYSNQPQHF.

The chain recombines TRBV7-8 with TRBJ1-5; D uncertain. The CDR3 loop spans 13 amino acids. The V gene lost 3 bases and the J gene lost 6 bases, with 9 bases spanning the gap. Germline V gene data show CDR1 as SGHVS and CDR2 as FQNEAQ. The CDR3 coding sequence is TGTGCCAGCAGCTTTACGGAGGGTCAGCCCCAGCATTTT. It is translated as CASSFTEGQPQHF.

This rearrangement joins TRBV5-6 to TRBJ2-7, with D possibly being TRBD2 (5 bases). V lost 2 bases and J 2 bases, leaving 14 bases between the germline ends. CDR3 length: 15 residues. Per the germline V gene, CDR1 is SGHDT and CDR2 is YYEEEE. In DNA form, the CDR3 reads TGTGCCAGCAGCTTCCTGTCGGGGATTACCTACGAGCAGTACTTC. Protein product: CASSFLSGITYEQYF. Full variable domain (rest looked up from reference TRBV5-6 and TRBJ2-7): DAGVTQSPTHLIKTRGQQVTLRCSPKSGHDTVSWYQQALGQGPQFIFQYYEEEERQRGNFPDRFSGHQFPNYSSELNVNALLLGDSALYLCASSFLSGITYEQYFGPGTRLTVT.

This sequence joins TRBV7-6 and TRBJ2-2, with 9 bases fitting TRBD1. Germline V lookup: CDR1 SGHVS, CDR2 FNYEAQ. The CDR3 spans 16 residues. The V and J ends lost 6 bases and 3 bases, in that order; junction bases with no gene match: 8. For the CDR3, the DNA is TGTGCCAGCAGTTCGACCGGGACAGGGTACACCGGGGAGCTGTTTTTT. Amino acid sequence: CASSSTGTGYTGELFF. The full variable domain, its missing parts supplied by reference TRBV7-6 and TRBJ2-2, is GAGVSQSPRYKVTKRGQDVALRCDPISGHVSLYWYRQALGQGPEFLTYFNYEAQQDKSGLPNDRFSAERPEGSISTLTIQRTEQRDSAMYRCASSSTGTGYTGELFFGEGSRLTVL.

The chain is built from TRBV7-2 and TRBJ2-5; 7 nucleotides align to TRBD1. Trimming cost V 5 bases and J 4 bases; bases outside gene matches: 10. CDR3 length: 15 residues. The germline V gene has CDR1 SGHTA and CDR2 FQGNSA. CDR3 nucleotides: TGTGCCAGCAGCCTCGAGAGGGGGCTCAGAGAGACCCAGTACTTC. Residues: CASSLERGLRETQYF.

The chain recombines TRBV7-2 with TRBJ2-3; D gene unclear. The V end lost 3 bases, the J end lost 2 bases, and 12 bases lay between the germline ends. The CDR3 spans 15 residues. CDR1 is SGHTA and CDR2 is FQGNSA in the germline V gene. CDR3 sequence: CASSFQNSYTDTQYF. In DNA form, the CDR3 reads TGTGCCAGCAGCTTTCAGAATAGCTACACAGATACGCAGTATTTT. Full variable domain (remainder filled in from reference TRBV7-2 and TRBJ2-3): GAGVSQSPSNKVTEKGKDVELRCDPISGHTALYWYRQSLGQGLEFLIYFQGNSAPDKSGLPSDRFSAERTGGSVSTLTIQRTQQEDSAVYLCASSFQNSYTDTQYFGPGTRLTVL.

The chain is built from TRBV7-2 and TRBJ1-2, with 7 bases fitting TRBD1. V gave up 6 bases and J gave up 2 bases; unmatched junction bases: 6. This CDR3 has 14 residues. Germline CDR1 SGHTA, CDR2 FQGNSA. The CDR3 sequence is CASSLLGQNYGYTF. CDR3 bases: TGTGCCAGCAGTCTCTTGGGACAGAACTATGGCTACACCTTC.